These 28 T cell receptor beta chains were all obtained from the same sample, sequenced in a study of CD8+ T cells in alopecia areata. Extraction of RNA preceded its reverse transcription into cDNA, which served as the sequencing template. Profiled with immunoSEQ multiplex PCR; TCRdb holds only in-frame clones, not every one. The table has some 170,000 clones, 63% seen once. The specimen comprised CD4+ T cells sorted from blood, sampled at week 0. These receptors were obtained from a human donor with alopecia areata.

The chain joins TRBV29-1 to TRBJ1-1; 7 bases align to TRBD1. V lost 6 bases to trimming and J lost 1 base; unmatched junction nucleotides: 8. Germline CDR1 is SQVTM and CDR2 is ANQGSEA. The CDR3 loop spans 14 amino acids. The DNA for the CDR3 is TGCAGCGTAGATGATTGGACAGGGAACACTGAAGCTTTCTTT. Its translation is CSVDDWTGNTEAFF.

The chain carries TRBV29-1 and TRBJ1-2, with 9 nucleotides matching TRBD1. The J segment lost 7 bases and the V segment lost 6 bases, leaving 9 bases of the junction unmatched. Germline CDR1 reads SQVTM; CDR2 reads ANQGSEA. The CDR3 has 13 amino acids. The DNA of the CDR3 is TGCAGCGTCAGGACAGGGGCGCTCCGTGGCTACACCTTC. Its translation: CSVRTGALRGYTF.

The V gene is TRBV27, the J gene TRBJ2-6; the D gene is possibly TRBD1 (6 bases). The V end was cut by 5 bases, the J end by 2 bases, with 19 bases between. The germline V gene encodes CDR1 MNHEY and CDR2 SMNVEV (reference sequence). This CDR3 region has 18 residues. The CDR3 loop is CASSLFGGYSAGANVLTF. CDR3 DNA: TGTGCCAGCAGTCTCTTTGGGGGCTACAGTGCTGGGGCCAACGTCCTGACTTTC.

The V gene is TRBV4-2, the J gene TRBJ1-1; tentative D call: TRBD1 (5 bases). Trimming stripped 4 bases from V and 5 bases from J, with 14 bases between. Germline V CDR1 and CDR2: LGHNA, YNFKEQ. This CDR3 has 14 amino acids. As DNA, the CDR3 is TGTGCCAGCAGCCCCCGGCGGGGGGGGACTGAAGCTTTCTTT. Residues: CASSPRRGGTEAFF.

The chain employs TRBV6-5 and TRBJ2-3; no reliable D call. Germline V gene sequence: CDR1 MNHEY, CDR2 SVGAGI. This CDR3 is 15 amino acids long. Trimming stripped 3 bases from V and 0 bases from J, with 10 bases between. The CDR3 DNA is TGTGCCAGCAGTTATGTGGCTTCTAGCACAGATACGCAGTATTTT. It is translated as CASSYVASSTDTQYF.

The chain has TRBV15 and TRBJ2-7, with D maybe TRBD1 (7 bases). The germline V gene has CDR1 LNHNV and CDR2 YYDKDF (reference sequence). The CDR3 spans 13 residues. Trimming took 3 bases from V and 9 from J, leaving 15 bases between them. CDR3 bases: TGTGCCACCAGCAGGGGCGGGACAGCAGGGCAGTACTTC. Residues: CATSRGGTAGQYF.

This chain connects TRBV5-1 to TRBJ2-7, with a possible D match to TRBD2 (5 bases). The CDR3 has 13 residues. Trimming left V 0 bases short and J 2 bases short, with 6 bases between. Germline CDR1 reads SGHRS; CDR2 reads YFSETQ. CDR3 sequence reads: CASSLDGTYEQYF. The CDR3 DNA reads TGCGCCAGCAGCTTGGACGGGACCTACGAGCAGTACTTC.

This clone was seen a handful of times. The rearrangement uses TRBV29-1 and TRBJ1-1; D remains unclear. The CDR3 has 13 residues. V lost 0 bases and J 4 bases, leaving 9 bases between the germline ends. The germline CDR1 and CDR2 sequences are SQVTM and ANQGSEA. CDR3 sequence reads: CSVEERRITEAFF. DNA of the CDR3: TGCAGCGTTGAAGAGAGACGGATCACTGAAGCTTTCTTT.

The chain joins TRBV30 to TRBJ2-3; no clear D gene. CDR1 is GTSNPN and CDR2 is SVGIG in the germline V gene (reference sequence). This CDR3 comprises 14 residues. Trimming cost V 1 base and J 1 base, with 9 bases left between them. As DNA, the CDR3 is TGTGCCTGGAGTGGACCTCCCCGCACAGATACGCAGTATTTT. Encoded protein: CAWSGPPRTDTQYF.

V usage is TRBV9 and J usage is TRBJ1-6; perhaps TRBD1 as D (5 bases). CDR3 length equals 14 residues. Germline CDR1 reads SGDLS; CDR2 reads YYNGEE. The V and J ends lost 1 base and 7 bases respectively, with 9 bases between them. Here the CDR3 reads CASSVQGGNSPLHF. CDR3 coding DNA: TGTGCCAGCAGCGTACAGGGAGGCAATTCACCCCTCCACTTT.

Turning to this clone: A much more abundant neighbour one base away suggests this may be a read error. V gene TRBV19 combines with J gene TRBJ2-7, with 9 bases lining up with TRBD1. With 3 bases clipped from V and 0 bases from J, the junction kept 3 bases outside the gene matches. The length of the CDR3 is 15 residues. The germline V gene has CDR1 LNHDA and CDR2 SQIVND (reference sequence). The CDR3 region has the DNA TGTGCCAGTAGTATCTCGGGACAGGGCTCCTACGAGCAGTACTTC. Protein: CASSISGQGSYEQYF.

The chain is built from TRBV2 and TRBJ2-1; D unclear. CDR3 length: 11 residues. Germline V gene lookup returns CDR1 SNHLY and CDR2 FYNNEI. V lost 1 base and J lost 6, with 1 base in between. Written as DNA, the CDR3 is TGTGCCAGCAGTGAAGTCAATGAGCAGTTCTTC. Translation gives CASSEVNEQFF.

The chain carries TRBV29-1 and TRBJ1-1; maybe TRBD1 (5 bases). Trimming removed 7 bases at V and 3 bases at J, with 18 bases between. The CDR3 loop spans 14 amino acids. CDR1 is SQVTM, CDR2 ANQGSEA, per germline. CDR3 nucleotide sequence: TGCAGCGGGGGGAAGCGGGCTGGGGACACTGAAGCTTTCTTT. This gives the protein CSGGKRAGDTEAFF.

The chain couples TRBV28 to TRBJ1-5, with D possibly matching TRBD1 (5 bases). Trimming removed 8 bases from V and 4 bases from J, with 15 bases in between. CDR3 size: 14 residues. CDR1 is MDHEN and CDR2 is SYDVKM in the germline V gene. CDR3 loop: CASGPGWGNQPQHF. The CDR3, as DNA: TGTGCCAGCGGGCCAGGGTGGGGGAATCAGCCCCAGCATTTT.

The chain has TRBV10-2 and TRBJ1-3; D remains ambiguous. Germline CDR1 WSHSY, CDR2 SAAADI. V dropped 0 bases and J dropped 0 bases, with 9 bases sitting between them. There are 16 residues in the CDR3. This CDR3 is CASSESTGGSGNTIYF. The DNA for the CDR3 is TGCGCCAGCAGTGAGTCGACCGGAGGCTCTGGAAACACCATATATTTT.

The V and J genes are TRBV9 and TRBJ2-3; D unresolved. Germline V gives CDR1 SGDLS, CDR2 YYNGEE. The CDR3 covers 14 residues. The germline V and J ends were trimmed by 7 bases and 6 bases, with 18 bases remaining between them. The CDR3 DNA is TGTGCCAGCGGGCCCCAGCAGAGTCGGGATACGCAGTATTTT. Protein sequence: CASGPQQSRDTQYF.

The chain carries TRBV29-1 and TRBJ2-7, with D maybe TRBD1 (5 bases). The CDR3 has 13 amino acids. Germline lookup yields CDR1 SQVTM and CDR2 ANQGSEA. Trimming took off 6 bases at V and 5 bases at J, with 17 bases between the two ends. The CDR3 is CSVKGQGVHEQYF. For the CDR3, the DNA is TGCAGCGTAAAAGGGCAGGGCGTACACGAGCAGTACTTC.

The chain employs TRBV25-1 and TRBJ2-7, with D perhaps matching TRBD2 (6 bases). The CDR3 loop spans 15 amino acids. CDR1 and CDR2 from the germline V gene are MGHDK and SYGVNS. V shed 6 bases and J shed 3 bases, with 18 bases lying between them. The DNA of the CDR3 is TGTGCCAGCAGGTTAAGCGGTTCGGGAGTCTACGAGCAGTACTTC. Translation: CASRLSGSGVYEQYF.

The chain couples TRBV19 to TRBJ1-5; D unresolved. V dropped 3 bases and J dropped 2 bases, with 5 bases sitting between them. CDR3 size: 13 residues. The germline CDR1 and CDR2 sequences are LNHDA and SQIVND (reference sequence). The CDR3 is CASSIEGNQPQHF. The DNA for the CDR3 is TGTGCCAGTAGTATCGAGGGCAATCAGCCCCAGCATTTT.

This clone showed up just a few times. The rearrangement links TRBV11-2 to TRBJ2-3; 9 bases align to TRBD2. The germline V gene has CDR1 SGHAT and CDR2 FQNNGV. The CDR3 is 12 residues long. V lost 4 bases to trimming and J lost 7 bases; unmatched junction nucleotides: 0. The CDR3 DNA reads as TGTGCCAGCAGCTCTAGCGGGAATACGCAGTATTTT. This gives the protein CASSSSGNTQYF.

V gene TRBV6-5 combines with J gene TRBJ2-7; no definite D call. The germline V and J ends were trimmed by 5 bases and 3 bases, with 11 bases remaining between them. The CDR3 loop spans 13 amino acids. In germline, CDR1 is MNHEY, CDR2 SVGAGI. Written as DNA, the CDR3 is TGTGCCAGCAGTGCCTCGCTTGGCTACGAGCAGTACTTC. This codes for CASSASLGYEQYF.

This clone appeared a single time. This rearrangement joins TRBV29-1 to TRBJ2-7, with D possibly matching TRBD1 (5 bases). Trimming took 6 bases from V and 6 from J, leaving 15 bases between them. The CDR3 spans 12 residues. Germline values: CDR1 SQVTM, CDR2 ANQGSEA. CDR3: CSVGHQATEQYF. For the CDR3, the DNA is TGCAGCGTGGGGCACCAGGCGACCGAGCAGTACTTC.

The CDR3 DNA reads TGTGCCAGCAGCTTTGCCAGGGGCACTGAAGCTTTCTTT. Protein product: CASSFARGTEAFF. This sequence joins TRBV5-6 and TRBJ1-1, with TRBD1 as a possible D gene (6 bases). This CDR3 is built from 13 residues. V was shortened by 2 bases and J by 4 bases, with 9 bases between the two germline ends. Germline V CDR1 and CDR2: SGHDT, YYEEEE.

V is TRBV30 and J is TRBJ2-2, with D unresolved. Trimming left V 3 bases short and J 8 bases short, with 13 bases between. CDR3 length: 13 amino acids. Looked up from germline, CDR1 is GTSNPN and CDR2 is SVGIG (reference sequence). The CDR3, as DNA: TGTGCCTGGAGCAAGTCTGCCAGGGGGGAGCTGTTTTTT. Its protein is CAWSKSARGELFF.

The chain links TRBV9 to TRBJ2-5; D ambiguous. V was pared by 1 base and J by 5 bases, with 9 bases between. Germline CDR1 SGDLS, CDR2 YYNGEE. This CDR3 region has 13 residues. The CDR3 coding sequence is TGTGCCAGCAGCGTAACTTCGGGCGAGACCCAGTACTTC. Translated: CASSVTSGETQYF.

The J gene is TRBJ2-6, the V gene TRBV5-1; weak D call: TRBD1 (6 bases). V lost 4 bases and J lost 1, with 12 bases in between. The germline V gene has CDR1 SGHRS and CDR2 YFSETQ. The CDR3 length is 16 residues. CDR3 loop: CASSLQGVSGANVLTF. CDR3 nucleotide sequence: TGCGCCAGCAGCCTACAGGGAGTGTCTGGGGCCAACGTCCTGACTTTC.

The DNA of the CDR3 is TGTGCCAGCTCACTTACACAGGGGGGCAATCAGCCCCAGCATTTT. It codes for CASSLTQGGNQPQHF. The chain combines TRBV18 with TRBJ1-5, with TRBD1 matching 8 bases. V dropped 4 bases and J dropped 2; count of bases not matched to a gene: 4. The length of the CDR3 is 15 residues. In germline, CDR1 is KGHSH, CDR2 LQKENI.

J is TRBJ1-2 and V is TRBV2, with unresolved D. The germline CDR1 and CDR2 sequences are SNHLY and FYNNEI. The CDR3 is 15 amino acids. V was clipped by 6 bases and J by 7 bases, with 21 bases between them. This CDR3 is CASRASTVVSSGYTF. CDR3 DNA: TGTGCCAGCAGGGCATCGACGGTAGTTAGCTCTGGCTACACCTTC.